Below, 29 T cell receptor beta chains from the same sample are listed, as sequenced in a study of OX40 agonist ivuxolimab in advanced cancers. Assay: immunoSEQ multiplex PCR; the TCRdb copy retains only in-frame clones and omits some. The table records approximately 80,000 clones, more than 85% of them present only once. The sequencing here drew on CD4+ or CD8+ T cells sorted from blood, taken in a trial of the OX40 agonist ivuxolimab. These receptors were taken from an adult with an advanced solid tumor such as melanoma, head and neck, liver or kidney cancer.

Note on this clone: The germline gene is not matched at one end of the junction; a read error may be the cause. The rearrangement uses TRBV7-7 and TRBJ2-7; TRBD2 is a possible D gene (5 bases). CDR1 is SSHAT, CDR2 FNYEAQ, per germline (reference sequence). The CDR3 is made up of 14 amino acids. CDR3 in amino acids: CASIHLWTGIEQYF. In DNA, the CDR3 is TGTGCTAGCATCCACCTATGGACGGGAATCGAGCAGTACTTC.

This clone was found a few times. Other DNA sequences of this sample code for an identical CDR3. The chain is built from TRBV27 and TRBJ2-7, with D possibly matching TRBD2 (5 bases). From germline, CDR1 is MNHEY and CDR2 SMNVEV (reference sequence). The CDR3 covers 14 residues. V lost 6 bases and J 2 bases, leaving 14 bases between the germline ends. The CDR3 reads CASSPSRGPYEQYF. The CDR3 DNA follows: TGTGCCAGCAGCCCCTCCAGAGGGCCCTACGAGCAGTACTTC.

This clone was seen once. This chain connects TRBV28 to TRBJ2-1; TRBD2 agrees at 12 bases. The CDR3 length is 17 residues. CDR1 MDHEN and CDR2 SYDVKM come from the germline V gene. Trimming at V came to 3 bases and at J to 4 bases, leaving 7 bases not matched to a gene. The CDR3 loop is CASSFFRLAGVYNEQFF. In DNA, the CDR3 is TGTGCCAGCAGTTTCTTTAGACTAGCGGGAGTATACAATGAGCAGTTCTTC.

CDR3 sequence reads: CASSQAWGRGNEKLFF. DNA for the CDR3: TGCGCCAGCAGCCAAGCATGGGGGCGGGGTAATGAAAAACTGTTTTTT. The V gene is TRBV4-1, the J gene TRBJ1-4, with D perhaps TRBD1 (6 bases). This CDR3 is built from 16 residues. With 1 base removed from V and 4 bases from J, the gap between germline ends came to 13 bases. The germline V gene has CDR1 MGHRA and CDR2 YSYEKL.

The genes are TRBV30 and TRBJ1-4; possibly TRBD1 for D (6 bases). The CDR3 sequence is 14 residues long. Trimming took 3 bases from V and 3 from J, leaving 11 bases between them. Germline lookup yields CDR1 GTSNPN and CDR2 SVGIG (reference sequence). The DNA of the CDR3 is TGTGCCTGGAGGGATAAGGGGGCTAATGAAAAACTGTTTTTT. Protein: CAWRDKGANEKLFF. The entire variable domain, with the rest obtained from reference TRBV30 and TRBJ1-4, is as follows: SQTIHQWPATLVQPVGSPLSLECTVEGTSNPNLYWYRQAAGRGLQLLFYSVGIGQISSEVPQNLSASRPQDRQFILSSKKLLLSDSGFYLCAWRDKGANEKLFFGSGTQLSVL.

The V gene is TRBV2, the J gene TRBJ2-7; possible D gene TRBD1, 6 bases. Germline V CDR1 and CDR2: SNHLY, FYNNEI. Trimming shortened V by 6 bases and J by 4 bases, and 13 bases separated the two germline ends. The CDR3 runs to 13 residues. The CDR3 here is CASSGATGYEQYF. The CDR3 coding sequence is TGTGCCAGCAGCGGAGCCACAGGGTACGAGCAGTACTTC.

This chain links TRBV9 with TRBJ2-4, with D hard to call. Trimming removed 4 bases from V and 5 bases from J, with 10 bases in between. This CDR3 is built from 13 residues. The V gene's germline CDR1 is SGDLS and CDR2 YYNGEE. The CDR3 protein is CASSPQNQNIQYF. The DNA for the CDR3 is TGTGCCAGCAGCCCCCAAAACCAAAACATTCAGTACTTC. The complete variable domain, with remaining parts taken from reference TRBV9 and TRBJ2-4, reads DSGVTQTPKHLITATGQRVTLRCSPRSGDLSVYWYQQSLDQGLQFLIQYYNGEERAKGNILERFSAQQFPDLHSELNLSSLELGDSALYFCASSPQNQNIQYFGAGTRLSVL.

The CDR3 nucleotides read TGCGCCAGCAGCCGCCCCGGCGGGCAAGAGACCCAGTACTTC. This translates into CASSRPGGQETQYF. V is TRBV5-1 and J is TRBJ2-5, with D tentatively TRBD2 (5 bases). The CDR3 length is 14 residues. Germline values: CDR1 SGHRS, CDR2 YFSETQ. Trimming took 4 bases from V and 2 from J, leaving 12 bases between them.

J is TRBJ1-1 and V is TRBV12-5; 7 bases fit TRBD1. The CDR3 runs to 16 residues. Losses at the gene ends were 7 bases for V and 5 bases for J; bases not matched to a gene: 16. Germline CDR1 LGHNT, CDR2 FRNRAP. The DNA for the CDR3 is TGTGCTAGTGCCCCCCCTCCCGAGGGGGCGAGGACTGAAGCTTTCTTT. Amino acids: CASAPPPEGARTEAFF.

V gene TRBV7-9 combines with J gene TRBJ2-1, with D perhaps matching TRBD1 or TRBD2 (6 bases each). The germline gives CDR1 SEHNR, CDR2 FQNEAQ (reference sequence). The CDR3 consists of 16 residues. V was shortened by 5 bases and J by 7 bases, with 21 bases between the two germline ends. The CDR3 region has the DNA TGTGCCAGCAGCCCAGGTCGGGGGCGCGGGTTGAATGAGCAGTTCTTC. This encodes CASSPGRGRGLNEQFF.

The CDR3 nucleotides read TGTGCCAGTAGTATACAGGAGGGGCGCGGGTACGAGCAGTACTTC. Translation gives CASSIQEGRGYEQYF. The V and J genes are TRBV19 and TRBJ2-7; a possible D gene is TRBD2 (6 bases). CDR1 and CDR2 from the germline V gene are LNHDA and SQIVND (reference sequence). The CDR3 has 15 amino acids. The ends were cut back, 2 bases at V and 4 bases at J, with 15 bases in the middle.

Concerning this clone: It is unclear where the CDR3 begins or ends on the DNA, so no DNA is shown, and the CDR3 is as TCRdb lists it. V is TRBV21-1 and J is TRBJ2-1; TRBD2, as called in the table, went unchecked against the DNA. TRBV21-1 is shown as a pseudogene. From its first to its last residue, the CDR3 has 17 amino acids. CDR3 sequence: CASSKAVASGSWNEQFF.

The V and J genes are TRBV10-3 and TRBJ2-1, with 13 bases fitting TRBD2. The CDR3 runs 17 residues. After removal of 10 bases from V and 0 bases from J, the junction contained 9 bases not matched to a gene. Germline V gene lookup returns CDR1 ENHRY and CDR2 SYGVKD. CDR3 sequence: CATRLAGGSSSYNEQFF. CDR3 DNA sequence: TGTGCCACTCGACTAGCGGGAGGTTCTAGCTCCTACAATGAGCAGTTCTTC.

CDR3 sequence reads: CASSLGTHADREAEAFF. The DNA for the CDR3 is TGTGCCAGCAGCTTAGGAACTCACGCGGACAGGGAGGCTGAAGCTTTCTTT. The chain uses TRBV11-2 and TRBJ1-1, with 8 bases fitting TRBD1. Trimming cost V 1 base and J 6 bases; bases outside gene matches: 13. CDR1 is SGHAT and CDR2 is FQNNGV in the germline V gene. The CDR3 contains 17 residues.

This chain uses TRBV14 with TRBJ1-1, with D maybe TRBD1 (6 bases). CDR1 and CDR2 (germline): SGHDN, FVKESK. This CDR3 region has 17 residues. The V end lost 2 bases, the J end lost 0 bases, and 16 bases lay between the germline ends. The CDR3 DNA sequence: TGTGCCAGCAGCCAAATTACAGGGTCCGAGCTGAACACTGAAGCTTTCTTT. Its protein is CASSQITGSELNTEAFF.

This clone was observed once. This CDR3 reads CASRGVGTSGSHGTDTQYF. In nucleotides, the CDR3 is TGTGCCAGCAGGGGGGTTGGGACTAGCGGGAGTCATGGCACAGATACGCAGTATTTT. The V and J genes are TRBV21-1 and TRBJ2-3; TRBD2, the table's D call, was not compared with the DNA. TRBV21-1 is flagged as a pseudogene. The CDR3 extends over 19 amino acids.

The chain couples TRBV21-1 to TRBJ2-7. TRBV21-1 is a pseudogene locus. The CDR3 is made up of 14 amino acids. DNA for the CDR3: TGTGCCAGCACCCAGGGCCAGCGGACCTACGAGCAGTACTTC. It encodes CASTQGQRTYEQYF.

The V gene is TRBV28, the J gene TRBJ1-3, with 7 bases matching TRBD1. V shed 6 bases and J 0 bases; nucleotides not matched to a gene: 5. Germline-derived CDR1 and CDR2 are MDHEN and SYDVKM. CDR3 length: 15 amino acids. CDR3: CASRAGQVSGNTIYF. For the CDR3, the DNA is TGTGCCAGCAGGGCAGGACAGGTCTCTGGAAACACCATATATTTT.

The chain combines TRBV19 with TRBJ2-4; 7 bases align to TRBD1. The CDR3 runs 14 residues. V dropped 6 bases and J dropped 7; count of bases not matched to a gene: 9. CDR1 is LNHDA, CDR2 SQIVND, per germline (reference sequence). As DNA, the CDR3 is TGTGCCAGTAGCTCGAGCCGGACAGGCAACATTCAGTACTTC. Its protein product is CASSSSRTGNIQYF.

A word on this clone: Other DNA sequences from this sample encode an identical CDR3 as well. V usage is TRBV25-1 and J usage is TRBJ2-7; D not certain. CDR1 and CDR2 from the germline V gene are MGHDK and SYGVNS. Trimming took off 3 bases at V and 0 bases at J, with 9 bases between the two ends. The CDR3 extends over 14 amino acids. CDR3 DNA: TGTGCCAGCAGTGAGGCTAGTCTCTCCTACGAGCAGTACTTC. Its protein product is CASSEASLSYEQYF.

A remark on this clone: One junction end disagrees with the germline gene, perhaps due to a read error. The chain is built from TRBV7-7 and TRBJ2-2; TRBD1 aligns across 7 bases. Per germline, CDR1 SSHAT and CDR2 FNYEAQ (reference sequence). This CDR3 has 14 amino acids. The CDR3 loop reads CASSFNQGAGELFF. The CDR3 DNA sequence: TGTGCTAGCAGCTTTAACCAGGGGGCCGGGGAGCTGTTTTTT.

V and J are TRBV7-9 and TRBJ2-1; tentative D call: TRBD2 (5 bases). The CDR3 totals 13 residues. Trimming took off 2 bases at V and 7 bases at J, with 9 bases between the two ends. CDR1 SEHNR and CDR2 FQNEAQ come from the germline V gene (reference sequence). The CDR3 reads CASSLLGGNEQFF. CDR3 bases: TGTGCCAGCAGCTTATTAGGCGGGAATGAGCAGTTCTTC.

This rearrangement joins TRBV6-1 to TRBJ2-5; D gene unclear. Germline V CDR1 and CDR2: MNHNS, SASEGT. Between the trimmed V and J ends, which lost 2 bases and 5 bases, there was a span of 3 bases. The CDR3 runs 11 residues. CDR3 DNA sequence: TGTGCCAGCAGTGAATGGGAGACCCAGTACTTC. Its translation is CASSEWETQYF.

This clone was seen once. This rearrangement joins TRBV28 to TRBJ2-1; 10 bases are a match to TRBD1. CDR1 is MDHEN, CDR2 SYDVKM, per germline. The V and J ends lost 6 bases and 0 bases, in that order; junction bases with no gene match: 11. The CDR3 extends over 18 amino acids. The CDR3 region has the DNA TGTGCCAGCAGCCCTCTCCTCGGGGACAGGGGCTCCTACAATGAGCAGTTCTTC. Encoded protein: CASSPLLGDRGSYNEQFF.

The chain is built from TRBV28 and TRBJ2-7; D uncertain. This CDR3 region has 11 residues. V lost 6 bases and J lost 4, with 7 bases in between. The germline CDR1 and CDR2 sequences are MDHEN and SYDVKM. This CDR3 is CASRDAYEQYF. CDR3 DNA sequence: TGTGCCAGCAGGGACGCATACGAGCAGTACTTC.

This clone was counted once. V and J are TRBV30 and TRBJ2-5; D possibly corresponds to TRBD1 (5 bases). The DNA matches TRBJ2-7 better at its end, which makes the J call doubtful. This CDR3 is built from 12 residues. Germline CDR1 reads GTSNPN; CDR2 reads SVGIG (reference sequence). Here the CDR3 reads CAWSAQGDEQYF. CDR3 DNA sequence: TGTGCCTGGAGTGCTCAGGGCGACGAGCAGTACTTC.

With regard to this clone: A junction end diverges from the germline sequence, so it may reflect a read error. The chain is built from TRBV2 and TRBJ1-2, with D perhaps TRBD1 (6 bases). Germline V gives CDR1 SNHLY, CDR2 FYNNEI. CDR3 length: 16 residues. CDR3 coding DNA: TGTGCCAGCCGTGAGAGGCAATCGACAGGAGCCTTTGACTACACCTTC. This sequence encodes CASRERQSTGAFDYTF.

The chain uses TRBV6-1 and TRBJ1-2, with TRBD1 matching over 8 bases. V trimming: 5 bases; J trimming: 4 bases; junction bases outside the gene matches: 6. The CDR3 is 14 residues long. Germline CDR1 is MNHNS and CDR2 is SASEGT. The CDR3 DNA reads TGTGCCAGCAGTACCGGACAGGGTGGCTATGGCTACACCTTC. It encodes CASSTGQGGYGYTF.

The chain is built from TRBV11-2 and TRBJ2-3, with TRBD2 as a possible D gene (5 bases). CDR1 is SGHAT, CDR2 FQNNGV, per germline. The V and J ends lost 5 bases and 3 bases respectively, with 15 bases between them. This CDR3 has 15 amino acids. CDR3 DNA sequence: TGTGCCAGCAGCGCGAGGGCGGGCTTGACAGATACGCAGTATTTT. It codes for CASSARAGLTDTQYF.